The clone carrying this T cell receptor beta chain occurred a few times. The CDR3 covers 10 residues. V was pared by 6 bases and J by 9 bases, with 6 bases between. Germline loops: CDR1 MNHNS, CDR2 SASEGT. The data belong to a study of cytotoxic CD8 clonotypes in ibrutinib-treated CLL. Assay used: immunoSEQ multiplex PCR; TCRdb lists only in-frame clones, some missing. This table has tens of thousands of clones, about 50% appearing once. The chain couples TRBV6-1 to TRBJ1-3; no reliable D call. The sequence was obtained from a human donor with chronic lymphocytic leukemia. Here the sequenced sample was PBMCs, taken before ibrutinib treatment. The chain's CDR3 is CASSVGTIYF. Here the CDR3 DNA reads TGTGCCAGCAGCGTGGGCACCATATATTTT.